A single sample is the source of the 9 T cell receptor beta chains below, sequenced in a study of CD8 T cells in Susac syndrome. Random-hexamer reverse transcription was applied to about 0.45 to 1 ug RNA. TCRdb itself ran the immunoSEQ multiplex PCR reads through MiXCR, one entry per CDR3 protein. The table includes fewer than 350,000 distinct CDR3 sequences, over 75% detected once. The sequenced sample was CD8+ T cells from PBMCs. These receptors all come from a human donor with multiple sclerosis.

The chain carries TRBV2 and TRBJ1-3; D is uncertain. The CDR3 contains 15 residues. Germline V gives CDR1 SNHLY, CDR2 FYNNEI. V lost 1 base and J 0 bases, leaving 7 bases between the germline ends. CDR3 sequence (DNA): TGTGCCAGCAGTGAAGAGGGAAACTCTGGAAACACCATATATTTT. It codes for CASSEEGNSGNTIYF.

V and J are TRBV19 and TRBJ2-1; TRBD1 matches at 9 bases. This CDR3 spans 14 amino acids. Trimming removed 8 bases from V and 4 bases from J; junction bases left unmatched: 6. Germline loops: CDR1 LNHDA, CDR2 SQIVND (reference sequence). CDR3: CASLDRGQYNEQFF. DNA of the CDR3: TGTGCCAGTTTGGACAGGGGTCAATACAATGAGCAGTTCTTC.

This clonotype was counted once. The chain combines TRBV28 with TRBJ2-7; D not certain. From germline, CDR1 is MDHEN and CDR2 SYDVKM. This CDR3 has 12 amino acids. V lost 3 bases, J lost 9 bases, and 12 bases lay in between. CDR3 sequence: CASSFGKGLQYF. The CDR3 DNA reads as TGTGCCAGCAGTTTCGGCAAGGGCTTGCAGTACTTC.

This sequence joins TRBV7-8 and TRBJ2-7; no reliable D call. Germline assignment: CDR1 SGHVS and CDR2 FQNEAQ. There are 14 residues in the CDR3. With 0 bases removed from V and 6 bases from J, the gap between germline ends came to 12 bases. The CDR3 nucleotides read TGTGCCAGCAGCTTAGCGCCCACAGCTGGCGAGCAGTACTTC. It specifies CASSLAPTAGEQYF.

The rearrangement links TRBV15 to TRBJ1-6, with D hard to call. The CDR3 runs 15 residues. In germline, CDR1 is LNHNV, CDR2 YYDKDF (reference sequence). Between the trimmed V and J ends, which lost 3 bases and 7 bases, there was a span of 13 bases. The CDR3 region has the DNA TGTGCCACCAGCAGCTCCACCCTGGGGAATTCACCCCTCCACTTT. This sequence encodes CATSSSTLGNSPLHF. The complete variable domain, with remaining parts taken from reference TRBV15 and TRBJ1-6, reads DAMVIQNPRYQVTQFGKPVTLSCSQTLNHNVMYWYQQKSSQAPKLLFHYYDKDFNNEADTPDNFQSRRPNTSFCFLDIRSPGLGDTAMYLCATSSSTLGNSPLHFGNGTRLTVT.

The V call is TRBV19, the J call TRBJ1-2; maybe TRBD1 (5 bases). V lost 11 bases to trimming and J lost 4 bases, with 17 bases between them. The CDR3 contains 13 residues. From germline, CDR1 is LNHDA and CDR2 SQIVND (reference sequence). The CDR3 sequence is CASNLGTPYGYTF. CDR3 nucleotide sequence: TGTGCCTCTAATCTGGGGACCCCCTATGGCTACACCTTC.

The CDR3 coding sequence is TGTGCCAGCAGCCCCACCGAGGGGGCTAGCACAGATACGCAGTATTTT. It codes for CASSPTEGASTDTQYF. The chain recombines TRBV4-2 with TRBJ2-3; TRBD1 matches 7 bases. V shed 4 bases, J shed 0 bases, and the junction held 7 bases outside the gene matches. Germline V gene lookup returns CDR1 LGHNA and CDR2 YNFKEQ. The CDR3 has 16 residues.

The rearrangement links TRBV29-1 to TRBJ1-1; tentatively, D is TRBD1 (5 bases). Germline V gene lookup returns CDR1 SQVTM and CDR2 ANQGSEA. The CDR3 sequence is 15 residues long. The V and J ends lost 0 bases and 4 bases respectively, with 15 bases between them. In DNA, the CDR3 is TGCAGCGTTGAAGATTCCGACAGTTTGAGCACTGAAGCTTTCTTT. Its protein product is CSVEDSDSLSTEAFF.

The chain has TRBV4-1 and TRBJ2-3, with TRBD2 matching 9 bases. Germline CDR1 MGHRA, CDR2 YSYEKL. V was clipped by 0 bases and J by 0 bases; unmatched bases: 4. This CDR3 has 17 residues. CDR3 sequence: CASSQDLLAGSTDTQYF. In DNA form, the CDR3 reads TGCGCCAGCAGCCAAGACTTACTAGCGGGTAGCACAGATACGCAGTATTTT.